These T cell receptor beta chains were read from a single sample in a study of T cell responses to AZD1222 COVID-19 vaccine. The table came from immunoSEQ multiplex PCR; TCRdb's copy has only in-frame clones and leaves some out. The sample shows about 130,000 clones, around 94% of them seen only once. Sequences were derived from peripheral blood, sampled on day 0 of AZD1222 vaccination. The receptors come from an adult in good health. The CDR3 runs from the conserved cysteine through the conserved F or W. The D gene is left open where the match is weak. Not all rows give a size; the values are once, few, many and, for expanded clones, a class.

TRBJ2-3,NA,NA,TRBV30,CARRDPSMVTDTQYF,TGTGCCCGGAGGGACCCCTCTATGGTAACAGATACGCAGTATTTT
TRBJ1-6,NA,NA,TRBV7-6,CASSNRINLNSPLHF,TGTGCCAGCAGCAACAGGATCAATCTTAATTCACCCCTCCACTTT
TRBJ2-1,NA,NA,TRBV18,CASSLTGGTEEWGSYNEQFF,TGTGCCAGCTCACTCACCGGGGGGACAGAAGAATGGGGGTCCTACAATGAGCAGTTCTTC
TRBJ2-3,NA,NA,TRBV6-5,CASSYSDYGTDTQYF,TGTGCCAGCAGTTACTCGGACTATGGGACAGATACGCAGTATTTT
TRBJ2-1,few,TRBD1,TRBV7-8,CASSLGTGFNEQFF,TGTGCCAGCAGCCTAGGGACAGGGTTCAATGAGCAGTTCTTC
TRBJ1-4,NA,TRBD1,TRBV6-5,CASSPDRGREKLFF,TGTGCCAGCAGTCCGGACAGGGGAAGAGAAAAACTGTTTTTT
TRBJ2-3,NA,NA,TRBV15,CATSLGTSGTDTQYF,TGTGCCACCAGTCTCGGGACGTCCGGGACAGATACGCAGTATTTT
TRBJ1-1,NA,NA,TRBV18,CASSPSGGAGNTEAFF,TGTGCCAGCTCACCAAGCGGGGGCGCTGGGAACACTGAAGCTTTCTTT
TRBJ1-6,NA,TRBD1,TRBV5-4,CASSALTGGRDSPLHF,TGTGCCAGCAGCGCCCTCACAGGGGGTAGGGATTCACCCCTCCACTTT
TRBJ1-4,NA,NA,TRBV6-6,CASSGSNEKLFF,TGTGCCAGCAGTGGGTCTAATGAAAAACTGTTTTTT
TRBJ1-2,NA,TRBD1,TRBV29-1,CSVWAGQYNYGYTF,TGCAGCGTTTGGGCGGGACAGTACAACTATGGCTACACCTTC
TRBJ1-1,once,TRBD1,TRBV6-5,CASSSDRGNTEAFF,TGTGCCAGCAGTTCGGACAGGGGGAACACTGAAGCTTTCTTT
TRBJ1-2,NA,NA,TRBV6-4,CASSETDGGNYGYTF,TGTGCCAGCAGTGAAACCGACGGAGGGAACTATGGCTACACCTTC
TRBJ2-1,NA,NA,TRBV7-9,CASSSRDGGYNEQFF,TGTGCCAGCAGCTCCCGGGACGGAGGTTACAATGAGCAGTTCTTC
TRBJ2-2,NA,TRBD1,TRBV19,CASRTGTGNTGELFF,TGTGCCAGTAGAACCGGGACAGGTAACACCGGGGAGCTGTTTTTT
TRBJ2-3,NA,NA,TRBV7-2,CASSDRLYGGADTQYF,TGTGCCAGCAGCGACCGACTCTATGGAGGGGCAGATACGCAGTATTTT
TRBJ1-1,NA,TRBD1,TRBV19,CASSIWQGAGDEAFF,TGTGCCAGTAGTATATGGCAGGGGGCAGGGGATGAAGCTTTCTTT
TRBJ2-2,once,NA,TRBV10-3,CAISELNTGELFF,TGTGCCATCAGTGAGTTGAACACCGGGGAGCTGTTTTTT
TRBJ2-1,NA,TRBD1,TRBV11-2,CASSLTGQYNEQFF,TGTGCCAGCAGCCTGACAGGGCAGTACAATGAGCAGTTCTTC
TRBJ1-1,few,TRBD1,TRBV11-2,CASRRQGQGAEAFF,TGTGCCAGCAGGCGACAGGGACAAGGCGCTGAAGCTTTCTTT
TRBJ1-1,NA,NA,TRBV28,CASSAQGNTEAFF,TGTGCCAGCAGTGCACAGGGGAACACTGAAGCTTTCTTT
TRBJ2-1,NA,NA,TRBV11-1,CASSLQLLYNEQFF,TGTGCCAGCAGCTTACAGCTTCTCTACAATGAGCAGTTCTTC
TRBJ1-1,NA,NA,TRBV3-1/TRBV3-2,CASSHSGSGNTEAFF,TGTGCCAGCAGCCACTCGGGCTCGGGGAACACTGAAGCTTTCTTT
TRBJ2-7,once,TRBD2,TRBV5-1,CASSLGASGSSYEQYF,TGCGCCAGCAGCTTGGGGGCTAGCGGGAGCTCCTACGAGCAGTACTTC
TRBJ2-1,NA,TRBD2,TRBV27,CASSPLAGGPYNEQFF,TGTGCCAGCAGTCCACTAGCGGGAGGGCCCTACAATGAGCAGTTCTTC
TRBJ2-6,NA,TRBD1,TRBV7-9,CASSFERGQGAGGANVLTF,TGTGCCAGCAGCTTCGAAAGAGGACAGGGGGCTGGTGGGGCCAACGTCCTGACTTTC
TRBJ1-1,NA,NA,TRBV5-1,CASSFSDRNTEAFF,TGCGCCAGCAGCTTTTCGGACAGAAACACTGAAGCTTTCTTT
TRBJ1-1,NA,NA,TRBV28,CASIPTRGKAFF,TGTGCCAGCATTCCTACGAGGGGAAAAGCTTTCTTT
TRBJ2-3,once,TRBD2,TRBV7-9,CASSFGGRASDTQYF,TGTGCCAGCAGCTTTGGCGGGAGGGCCTCAGATACGCAGTATTTT
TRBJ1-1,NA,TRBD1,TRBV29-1,CSVSGTGVPDTEAFF,TGCAGCGTTTCCGGGACAGGGGTCCCGGACACTGAAGCTTTCTTT
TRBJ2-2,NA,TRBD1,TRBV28,CASSLTGGSGELFF,TGTGCCAGCAGTTTAACAGGGGGCTCCGGGGAGCTGTTTTTT
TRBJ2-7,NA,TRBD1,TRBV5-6,CAGRGRVVTYEQYF,TGTGCCGGAAGGGGGCGAGTTGTTACCTACGAGCAGTACTTC
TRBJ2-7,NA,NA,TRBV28,CASRGLEQYF,TGTGCCAGCAGGGGCCTCGAGCAGTACTTC
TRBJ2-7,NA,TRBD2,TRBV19,CASTPGYSGRLREQYF,TGTGCCAGTACCCCTGGGTATAGCGGGAGATTGAGAGAGCAGTACTTC
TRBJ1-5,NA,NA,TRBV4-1,CASSQAGNQPQHF,TGCGCCAGCAGCCAAGCCGGCAATCAGCCCCAGCATTTT
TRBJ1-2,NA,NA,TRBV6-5,CASSPRGYGYTF,TGTGCCAGCAGTCCCCGGGGGTATGGCTACACCTTC
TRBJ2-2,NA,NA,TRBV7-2,CASSLETFTGELFF,TGTGCCAGCAGCTTGGAAACTTTCACCGGGGAGCTGTTTTTT
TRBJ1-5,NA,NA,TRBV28,CASRAEVLSSNQPQHF,TGTGCCAGCAGGGCAGAGGTCTTAAGTAGCAATCAGCCCCAGCATTTT
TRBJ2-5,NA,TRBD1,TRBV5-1,CASSSTGVGVETQYF,TGCGCCAGCAGCTCGACAGGGGTCGGGGTAGAGACCCAGTACTTC